This entry lists 25 T cell receptor beta chains sequenced from one sample in a study of blood T cell repertoires in COVID-19. Sequencing used immunoSEQ multiplex PCR; TCRdb keeps in-frame clones, though not all of them. The repertoire includes 250,000 or so clones, roughly four fifths of them detected once, and about 2% sits in the top ten. The sequencing input was peripheral blood. All receptors derive from a man younger than 45 who had recovered from COVID-19.

V is TRBV25-1 and J is TRBJ2-5, with D tentatively TRBD1 (6 bases). Germline CDR1 MGHDK, CDR2 SYGVNS. V lost 4 bases and J lost 5, with 17 bases in between. There are 15 residues in the CDR3. The CDR3 reads CASSGDGGDTETQYF. CDR3 DNA: TGTGCCAGCAGTGGGGACGGTGGGGACACGGAGACCCAGTACTTC.

The chain has TRBV6-5 and TRBJ2-3; TRBD2 aligns across 9 bases. The CDR3 covers 14 residues. J was trimmed by 1 base and V by 7 bases; bases with no gene match: 3. CDR1 is MNHEY and CDR2 is SVGAGI in the germline V gene. CDR3 loop: CASNPSGGTDTQYF. The CDR3 bases are TGTGCCAGCAATCCTAGCGGGGGCACAGATACGCAGTATTTT.

This clone has just a few counts. The V call is TRBV2, the J call TRBJ2-1, with TRBD1 matching 9 bases. The J segment lost 6 bases and the V segment lost 3 bases, leaving 6 bases of the junction unmatched. This CDR3 has 15 residues. In germline, CDR1 is SNHLY, CDR2 FYNNEI. The DNA of the CDR3 is TGTGCCAGCAGTGAGTACGTGGGACAGGGCAATGAGCAGTTCTTC. It codes for CASSEYVGQGNEQFF.

This chain connects TRBV28 to TRBJ1-6; 9 bases agree with TRBD1. V was pared by 6 bases and J by 7 bases, with 4 bases of the junction left unmatched. The CDR3 has 14 residues. Germline CDR1 MDHEN, CDR2 SYDVKM. CDR3 amino acids: CASRTGGMNSPLHF. The CDR3 DNA follows: TGTGCCAGCAGGACAGGGGGTATGAATTCACCCCTCCACTTT.

This clone was observed once. Other DNA sequences in this specimen translate into the identical CDR3. The genes are TRBV3-1 (or the pseudogene TRBV3-2) and TRBJ2-6; D gene unclear. Germline V gene data show CDR1 as LGHDT and CDR2 as YNNKEL (reference sequence). V was cut by 0 bases and J by 0 bases, with 3 bases left in between. CDR3 length equals 15 residues. DNA for the CDR3: TGTGCCAGCAGCCAAGATCTCTCTGGGGCCAACGTCCTGACTTTC. This encodes CASSQDLSGANVLTF.

The gene calls are TRBV28 and TRBJ2-2; D is ambiguous. The CDR3 totals 13 residues. The germline V and J ends were trimmed by 6 bases and 6 bases, with 11 bases remaining between them. CDR1 MDHEN and CDR2 SYDVKM come from the germline V gene. The CDR3 DNA reads as TGTGCCAGCAGACCCAGACTCTCCGGGGAGCTGTTTTTT. It translates to CASRPRLSGELFF.

This rearrangement joins TRBV2 to TRBJ1-1; possibly TRBD1 for D (5 bases). There are 12 residues in the CDR3. Germline CDR1 SNHLY, CDR2 FYNNEI. V shed 4 bases and J shed 10 bases, with 13 bases lying between them. The CDR3: CASSVVGGSAFF. In DNA, the CDR3 is TGTGCCAGCAGTGTGGTGGGGGGATCAGCTTTCTTT. Full variable domain (outside the CDR3, taken from reference TRBV2 and TRBJ1-1): EPEVTQTPSHQVTQMGQEVILRCVPISNHLYFYWYRQILGQKVEFLVSFYNNEISEKSEIFDDQFSVERPDGSNFTLKIRSTKLEDSAMYFCASSVVGGSAFFGQGTRLTVV.

The V and J genes are TRBV2 and TRBJ1-6; 9 bases align to TRBD1. The CDR3 is made up of 12 amino acids. Germline V CDR1 and CDR2: SNHLY, FYNNEI. V was pared by 6 bases and J by 9 bases, with 0 bases of the junction left unmatched. CDR3 sequence (DNA): TGTGCCAGCAGGGGACAGGGTTCACCCCTCCACTTT. Translation gives CASRGQGSPLHF.

This sequence joins TRBV7-8 and TRBJ1-5; D might be TRBD1 (5 bases). Trimming stripped 5 bases from V and 1 base from J, with 9 bases between. Per germline, CDR1 SGHVS and CDR2 FQNEAQ. This CDR3 has 14 residues. In DNA form, the CDR3 reads TGTGCCAGCAGCCCCCGACAGAGCAATCAGCCCCAGCATTTT. This translates into CASSPRQSNQPQHF.

The chain links TRBV19 to TRBJ2-6; TRBD1 might be the D (6 bases). The CDR3 has 15 amino acids. Germline CDR1 reads LNHDA; CDR2 reads SQIVND (reference sequence). Trimming shortened V by 4 bases and J by 4 bases, and 11 bases separated the two germline ends. The CDR3 nucleotides are TGTGCCAGTAGTAACACAGGGTCAGGGGCCAACGTCCTGACTTTC. Encoded protein: CASSNTGSGANVLTF.

A note on this clone: The same CDR3 can be traced to other DNA sequences in this sample. The chain is built from TRBV6-1 and TRBJ1-5; D might be TRBD1 (6 bases). The CDR3 runs to 13 residues. V was cut by 1 base and J by 7 bases, with 8 bases left in between. CDR1 is MNHNS and CDR2 is SASEGT in the germline V gene. The CDR3 reads CASSEVRGQPQHF. CDR3 bases: TGTGCCAGCAGTGAAGTTAGGGGGCAGCCCCAGCATTTT.

This rearrangement joins TRBV29-1 to TRBJ1-4, with 10 bases aligning to TRBD1. This CDR3 comprises 16 residues. The germline gives CDR1 SQVTM, CDR2 ANQGSEA. V trimming: 6 bases; J trimming: 3 bases; junction bases outside the gene matches: 10. The CDR3 nucleotides are TGCAGCGTAGCCCCGGGACAGGGGTTTGCTAATGAAAAACTGTTTTTT. This sequence encodes CSVAPGQGFANEKLFF.

Only a few counts were recorded for this clone. The V and J genes are TRBV10-2 and TRBJ2-2; tentative D call: TRBD1 (5 bases). Germline V CDR1 and CDR2: WSHSY, SAAADI. The CDR3 length is 14 residues. Trimming left V 6 bases short and J 0 bases short, with 8 bases between. For the CDR3, the DNA is TGCGCCAGCAGGGACACCGCGAACACCGGGGAGCTGTTTTTT. Translation gives CASRDTANTGELFF.

The chain recombines TRBV3-1 (or the pseudogene TRBV3-2) with TRBJ2-1; perhaps TRBD1 as D (5 bases). The CDR3 totals 15 residues. With 1 base removed from V and 6 bases from J, the gap between germline ends came to 13 bases. Germline assignment: CDR1 LGHDT and CDR2 YNNKEL (reference sequence). In nucleotides, the CDR3 is TGTGCCAGCAGCCAAGTTCAGGGTCTGGGCAATGAGCAGTTCTTC. Amino acids: CASSQVQGLGNEQFF.

This clone was found a few times. The chain is built from TRBV19 and TRBJ1-1, with no clear D. Deletions cut 1 base from V and 10 bases from J, with 7 bases between. Germline V gene sequence: CDR1 LNHDA, CDR2 SQIVND (reference sequence). The CDR3 runs 11 residues. CDR3 DNA sequence: TGTGCCAGTAGTATAGGAGCTGGAGCTTTCTTT. It encodes CASSIGAGAFF.

The chain uses TRBV5-4 and TRBJ2-7, with 9 bases fitting TRBD1. CDR1 is SGHNT, CDR2 YYREEE, per germline (reference sequence). This CDR3 region has 15 residues. The junction had 3 bases not matched to a gene; V was cut back by 0 bases and J by 2 bases. The CDR3 sequence: CASSLGGQGPYEQYF. As DNA, the CDR3 is TGTGCCAGCAGCTTGGGGGGACAGGGCCCCTACGAGCAGTACTTC.

The chain is built from TRBV5-4 and TRBJ2-1, with 11 bases lining up with TRBD2. Germline CDR1 and CDR2: SGHNT and YYREEE (reference sequence). After removal of 2 bases from V and 10 bases from J, the junction contained 8 bases not matched to a gene. The CDR3 contains 15 residues. The CDR3 DNA is TGTGCCAGCAGCTTTATGCTAGCGGGGGGAGGAGAGCAGTTCTTC. Protein sequence: CASSFMLAGGGEQFF.

On this clone itself: The same CDR3 arises from other DNA sequences in this sample as well. The CDR3 nucleotides read TGTGCCAGCAGTCTAACTAGCGGGGGTTACAATGAGCAGTTCTTC. This gives the protein CASSLTSGGYNEQFF. The chain combines TRBV7-9 with TRBJ2-1; 11 bases are a match to TRBD2. The CDR3 runs to 15 residues. Per the germline V gene, CDR1 is SEHNR and CDR2 is FQNEAQ (reference sequence). The ends lost 6 bases at V and 4 bases at J; junction bases unmatched: 5.

This chain connects TRBV28 to TRBJ1-5; TRBD1 matches 7 bases. This CDR3 region has 14 residues. Germline CDR1 MDHEN, CDR2 SYDVKM. V was pared by 3 bases and J by 4 bases, with 3 bases of the junction left unmatched. The CDR3 protein is CASSLGQWNQPQHF. CDR3 DNA: TGTGCCAGCAGTTTGGGACAGTGGAATCAGCCCCAGCATTTT.

V gene TRBV24-1 combines with J gene TRBJ2-1, with TRBD1 matching 12 bases. The junction had 9 bases not matched to a gene; V was cut back by 4 bases and J by 9 bases. The CDR3 covers 16 residues. The germline CDR1 and CDR2 sequences are KGHDR and SFDVKD. For the CDR3, the DNA is TGTGCCACCAGTGACTCACCGGGACAGGGGGCCAGTGAGCAGTTCTTC. Its translation: CATSDSPGQGASEQFF.

V and J are TRBV10-3 and TRBJ2-7; 7 bases fit TRBD2. The CDR3 spans 15 residues. In germline, CDR1 is ENHRY, CDR2 SYGVKD. Germline trimming cut 7 bases from V and 0 bases from J; bases unmatched to any gene: 9. The DNA for the CDR3 is TGTGCCATCAAAGAAACTAGCGATTCCTCCTACGAGCAGTACTTC. It yields the protein CAIKETSDSSYEQYF.

V usage is TRBV19 and J usage is TRBJ2-2; 9 bases agree with TRBD2. The CDR3 consists of 13 residues. CDR1 is LNHDA, CDR2 SQIVND, per germline (reference sequence). The DNA of the CDR3 is TGTGCTTCCCAAGCGGGGGGAGTCGGGGAGCTGTTTTTT. This encodes CASQAGGVGELFF.

The chain has TRBV5-1 and TRBJ2-2; possible D gene TRBD1, 6 bases. With 2 bases removed from V and 2 bases from J, the gap between germline ends came to 13 bases. CDR1 is SGHRS and CDR2 is YFSETQ in the germline V gene. The length of the CDR3 is 16 residues. The CDR3 region is CASSFSWTANTGELFF. The CDR3 nucleotides are TGCGCCAGCAGCTTCAGCTGGACAGCTAACACCGGGGAGCTGTTTTTT.

This clone has a single count. This chain uses TRBV28 with TRBJ2-5; TRBD1 matches at 8 bases. Germline CDR1 reads MDHEN; CDR2 reads SYDVKM. V lost 4 bases and J lost 5; bases outside the gene matches: 9. The CDR3 runs 15 residues. Here the CDR3 reads CASSWGQGARETQYF. DNA for the CDR3: TGTGCCAGCAGTTGGGGGCAGGGGGCGCGGGAGACCCAGTACTTC.

The chain is built from TRBV6-4 and TRBJ1-1; TRBD1 agrees at 7 bases. V trimming: 2 bases; J trimming: 3 bases; junction bases outside the gene matches: 3. This CDR3 is 14 amino acids long. CDR1 MRHNA and CDR2 SNTAGT come from the germline V gene. CDR3 bases: TGTGCCAGCAGTGACAGCACAGGGGACACTGAAGCTTTCTTT. Translation: CASSDSTGDTEAFF.